One and the same sample provided the 29 T cell receptor beta chains below, sequenced in a study of post-analysis software for immune sequencing data. General study points: There were a handful of TRBV segments more frequent in patients than controls, and TRBV5-6, TRBV5-1 and TRBV20-1 were among them.

These receptors have no identified antigens. Incorporated into the TCR beta cDNA libraries were unique molecular identifiers, which served to reduce PCR and sequencing biases. TCRdb re-analysed the PCR reads in MiXCR, keeping a single row per CDR3 protein. This repertoire shows hundreds of thousands of distinct CDR3 sequences, 44% found once; its top ten account for roughly 1.7%. Sequenced material: blood. These TCRs come from a girl between 10 and 17 years old with multiple sclerosis.

The chain links TRBV5-1 to TRBJ2-1; tentative D call: TRBD2 (6 bases). The V gene lost 4 bases and the J gene lost 7 bases, with 15 bases spanning the gap. Germline assignment: CDR1 SGHRS and CDR2 YFSETQ. The CDR3 extends over 14 amino acids. The CDR3 DNA reads as TGCGCCAGCAGCGGAGAGAGACTAGATAATGAGCAGTTCTTC. It translates to CASSGERLDNEQFF.

The chain recombines TRBV10-3 with TRBJ1-2, with D possibly being TRBD1 (5 bases). V was pared by 6 bases and J by 0 bases, with 8 bases between. CDR1 and CDR2 (germline): ENHRY, SYGVKD. The CDR3 covers 13 residues. The CDR3 DNA follows: TGTGCCATCAGGCCGACAGCTAACTATGGCTACACCTTC. The encoded protein is CAIRPTANYGYTF.

The V gene is TRBV6-6, the J gene TRBJ2-3; 7 bases map to TRBD2. Germline CDR1 and CDR2: MNHNY and SVGAGI (reference sequence). V was pared by 10 bases and J by 3 bases, with 16 bases of the junction left unmatched. This CDR3 has 16 amino acids. CDR3 sequence (DNA): TGTGCCACGCAACACCCCGGGACTACGTTAACAGATACGCAGTATTTT. Its protein product is CATQHPGTTLTDTQYF.

The CDR3 DNA sequence: TGCGCCAGCAGCCAAGTAAGCCAGGGGGCTAACTATGGCTACACCTTC. Translation gives CASSQVSQGANYGYTF. The V gene is TRBV4-1, the J gene TRBJ1-2, with 7 bases aligning to TRBD1. The CDR3 runs 16 residues. The J segment lost 0 bases and the V segment lost 1 base, leaving 5 bases of the junction unmatched. Germline V gene sequence: CDR1 MGHRA, CDR2 YSYEKL.

The sample holds a few counts of this clonotype. V and J are TRBV6-5 and TRBJ1-2; TRBD1 might be the D (6 bases). This CDR3 region has 14 residues. V dropped 4 bases and J dropped 4 bases, with 13 bases sitting between them. Germline V gene lookup returns CDR1 MNHEY and CDR2 SVGAGI. CDR3 sequence reads: CASSSAGTFYGYTF. DNA of the CDR3: TGTGCCAGCAGTTCGGCCGGGACATTCTATGGCTACACCTTC.

This sequence joins TRBV30 and TRBJ2-3, with 8 bases lining up with TRBD1. This CDR3 region has 14 residues. The germline gives CDR1 GTSNPN, CDR2 SVGIG (reference sequence). The J segment lost 5 bases and the V segment lost 3 bases, leaving 7 bases of the junction unmatched. The CDR3, as DNA: TGTGCCTGGAGCCCAGGGGGCTTTGGAGATACGCAGTATTTT. Translating it yields CAWSPGGFGDTQYF.

The chain uses TRBV10-3 and TRBJ2-3; D perhaps matches TRBD2 (5 bases). The germline V gene encodes CDR1 ENHRY and CDR2 SYGVKD. The V and J ends lost 6 bases and 1 base respectively, with 5 bases between them. The CDR3 totals 12 residues. For the CDR3, the DNA is TGTGCCATCAGGCGGGGCACAGATACGCAGTATTTT. Translated: CAIRRGTDTQYF.

V gene TRBV6-2 or TRBV6-3 combines with J gene TRBJ2-5; unclear D gene. The last part of the DNA fits TRBJ2-7 better; the J call may be wrong. This CDR3 spans 13 amino acids. Germline CDR1 and CDR2: MNHEY and SVGEGT. CDR3 nucleotides: TGTGCCAGCAGTTACTCGATCGGGTACGAGCAGTACTTC. It is translated as CASSYSIGYEQYF.

This clonotype occurred a few times. This chain uses TRBV9 with TRBJ2-7; weak D call: TRBD1 (6 bases). The CDR3 consists of 15 residues. Trimming stripped 3 bases from V and 5 bases from J, with 18 bases between. CDR1 is SGDLS and CDR2 is YYNGEE in the germline V gene. The CDR3 protein is CASSDGPTRGDEQYF. The DNA of the CDR3 is TGTGCCAGCAGCGATGGGCCCACCAGGGGAGACGAGCAGTACTTC.

This clonotype turned up a few times. The CDR3 region is CASNLRTLAGGTYNEQFF. In nucleotides, the CDR3 is TGTGCCAGCAACCTACGGACGCTAGCGGGGGGAACCTACAATGAGCAGTTCTTC. The chain couples TRBV7-2 to TRBJ2-1, with 11 bases aligning to TRBD2. CDR1 SGHTA and CDR2 FQGNSA come from the germline V gene. This CDR3 region has 18 residues. With V trimmed by 7 bases and J by 2 bases, 13 bases remained unmatched.

J is TRBJ1-5 and V is TRBV20-1; TRBD1 aligns across 12 bases. This CDR3 region has 16 residues. Germline V gene sequence: CDR1 DFQATT, CDR2 SNEGSKA (reference sequence). Losses at the gene ends were 5 bases for V and 6 bases for J; bases not matched to a gene: 11. The CDR3 DNA sequence: TGCAGTGCTGGGGGACAGGGGGCGCTTCTACGTCAGCCCCAGCATTTT. It codes for CSAGGQGALLRQPQHF.

This clonotype came up many times. The CDR3: CAIKTTSGIVDEQFF. The CDR3 region has the DNA TGTGCCATCAAGACGACTAGCGGGATTGTGGATGAGCAGTTCTTC. V is TRBV10-3 and J is TRBJ2-1, with TRBD2 matching over 11 bases. Germline V gene data show CDR1 as ENHRY and CDR2 as SYGVKD. The CDR3 has 15 residues. V gave up 7 bases and J gave up 8 bases; unmatched junction bases: 10.

This chain uses TRBV12-3 or TRBV12-4 with TRBJ1-4, with a weak D call TRBD1 (5 bases). V was clipped by 0 bases and J by 6 bases, with 11 bases between them. The CDR3 runs to 15 residues. The CDR3 is CASSLAQTDDEKLFF. The CDR3 coding sequence is TGTGCCAGCAGTTTAGCGCAGACAGATGATGAAAAACTGTTTTTT.

This clonotype was seen a single time. J is TRBJ2-6 and V is TRBV11-2; D tentatively reads TRBD1 or TRBD2 (5 bases each). This CDR3 is 17 amino acids long. V lost 1 base and J 0 bases, leaving 10 bases between the germline ends. From germline, CDR1 is SGHAT and CDR2 FQNNGV. DNA of the CDR3: TGTGCCAGCAGCTTAGTATGGGGGAGCTCTGGGGCCAACGTCCTGACTTTC. Protein product: CASSLVWGSSGANVLTF.

V is TRBV7-9 and J is TRBJ2-7; D uncertain. This CDR3 contains 15 residues. Deletions cut 4 bases from V and 0 bases from J, with 13 bases between. Germline CDR1 is SEHNR and CDR2 is FQNEAQ (reference sequence). The CDR3 DNA reads as TGTGCCAGCAGCTCCCAATACAGTAGCTCCTACGAGCAGTACTTC. This encodes CASSSQYSSSYEQYF.

This chain joins TRBV20-1 and TRBJ2-3; tentative D call: TRBD2 (5 bases). Trimming took off 0 bases at V and 8 bases at J, with 21 bases between the two ends. The length of the CDR3 is 16 residues. The germline V gene has CDR1 DFQATT and CDR2 SNEGSKA (reference sequence). The CDR3: CSARDGVAGTMSTQYF. The CDR3 DNA is TGCAGTGCTAGAGATGGAGTGGCGGGTACTATGAGTACGCAGTATTTT.

This chain connects TRBV12-3 or TRBV12-4 to TRBJ2-3; D remains ambiguous. V was trimmed by 2 bases and J by 4 bases, leaving 7 bases between them. The CDR3 covers 13 residues. The CDR3 coding sequence is TGTGCCAGCAGTTTAAGGGCCCCAGATACGCAGTATTTT. Protein product: CASSLRAPDTQYF.

This clonotype was observed a single time. The chain combines TRBV5-1 with TRBJ2-4; 7 positions match TRBD1. The germline V gene encodes CDR1 SGHRS and CDR2 YFSETQ. With 0 bases clipped from V and 3 bases from J, the junction kept 3 bases outside the gene matches. This CDR3 comprises 15 residues. CDR3 amino acids: CASSLDGTVKNIQYF. DNA for the CDR3: TGCGCCAGCAGCTTGGATGGGACAGTCAAAAACATTCAGTACTTC.

This sequence joins TRBV29-1 and TRBJ2-3, with 7 bases lining up with TRBD2. J gave up 6 bases and V 5 bases, and 8 bases lay outside the gene matches. CDR3 length equals 13 residues. Germline V gene data show CDR1 as SQVTM and CDR2 as ANQGSEA. CDR3 protein: CSVLGSSGDTQYF. In DNA, the CDR3 is TGCAGCGTTCTCGGTTCTAGCGGTGATACGCAGTATTTT.

The gene calls are TRBV5-1 and TRBJ2-7; the D gene is possibly TRBD2 (6 bases). CDR1 SGHRS and CDR2 YFSETQ come from the germline V gene. V lost 4 bases and J 7 bases, leaving 15 bases between the germline ends. This CDR3 region has 13 residues. The CDR3 loop is CASSDDPRGEQYF. The CDR3 DNA sequence: TGCGCCAGCAGCGACGACCCCCGGGGGGAGCAGTACTTC.

The chain couples TRBV5-1 to TRBJ2-2; no clear D. This CDR3 is 14 amino acids long. CDR1 and CDR2 (germline): SGHRS, YFSETQ. The V end lost 0 bases, the J end lost 4 bases, and 7 bases lay between the germline ends. CDR3 protein: CASSLDPGTGELFF. The CDR3 DNA reads as TGCGCCAGCAGCTTGGATCCGGGCACCGGGGAGCTGTTTTTT.

Comment on this clonotype: Since the CDR3 does not end with the conserved phenylalanine or tryptophan, this likely comes from a read error. The V and J genes are TRBV4-1 and TRBJ2-3; perhaps TRBD1 as D (5 bases). The CDR3 runs to 20 residues. Germline CDR1 and CDR2: MGHRA and YSYEKL. V was shortened by 0 bases and J by 3 bases, with 25 bases between the two germline ends. The CDR3 here is CASSQDFPRWTTILTDTQYV. CDR3 sequence (DNA): TGCGCCAGCAGCCAAGATTTCCCCCGTTGGACAACAATCCTTACAGATACGCAGTATGTT.

The chain employs TRBV4-3 and TRBJ2-1, with TRBD2 identical over 12 bases. Germline V gives CDR1 LGHNA, CDR2 YSLEER. The CDR3 totals 14 residues. With 3 bases clipped from V and 13 bases from J, the junction kept 7 bases outside the gene matches. CDR3 protein: CASSHAGLAGFQFF. CDR3 bases: TGCGCCAGCAGCCACGCGGGACTAGCGGGCTTCCAGTTCTTC.

The chain joins TRBV12-3 or TRBV12-4 to TRBJ1-5, with D possibly being TRBD1 (6 bases). The CDR3 totals 15 residues. The V and J ends lost 0 bases and 7 bases respectively, with 13 bases between them. The CDR3 DNA is TGTGCCAGCAGTTTAGCCAGGGGCCATAGGCAGCCCCAGCATTTT. Protein product: CASSLARGHRQPQHF.

The CDR3 bases are TGCAGTGCTAGAGATATTAACCACATTCAGTACTTC. Encoded protein: CSARDINHIQYF. The chain carries TRBV20-1 and TRBJ2-4; D not certain. Germline lookup yields CDR1 DFQATT and CDR2 SNEGSKA (reference sequence). The CDR3 covers 12 residues. V lost 0 bases and J 8 bases, leaving 8 bases between the germline ends.

This clonotype has just a few counts. The chain carries TRBV4-1 and TRBJ1-2, with D possibly being TRBD1 (5 bases). CDR1 MGHRA and CDR2 YSYEKL come from the germline V gene. The CDR3 sequence is 16 residues long. V lost 5 bases, J lost 0 bases, and 16 bases lay in between. CDR3 DNA: TGCGCCAGCAGCGCCCAGGACAAGACATCTAACTATGGCTACACCTTC. This sequence encodes CASSAQDKTSNYGYTF.

In its sample, this clonotype was seen a few times. The chain joins TRBV20-1 to TRBJ2-7; D might be TRBD1 (6 bases). The germline V gene has CDR1 DFQATT and CDR2 SNEGSKA (reference sequence). The CDR3 sequence is 13 residues long. V shed 4 bases and J shed 5 bases, with 15 bases lying between them. DNA of the CDR3: TGCAGTGCTATGGGGACAACTTTTGACGAGCAGTACTTC. Translated, it gives CSAMGTTFDEQYF.

This chain connects TRBV6-6 to TRBJ2-1, with 7 bases lining up with TRBD2. Germline lookup yields CDR1 MNHNY and CDR2 SVGAGI (reference sequence). The CDR3 has 14 residues. V dropped 7 bases and J dropped 8; count of bases not matched to a gene: 11. In DNA, the CDR3 is TGTGCCAGCAAAAGCGGGGCCGTGGGATATGAGCAGTTCTTC. It yields the protein CASKSGAVGYEQFF.

Only a few counts were recorded for this clonotype. CDR3 bases: TGTGCCAGCAGTGCCCTGGACAGGGAGAGGAATGGCTACACCTTC. It encodes CASSALDRERNGYTF. The rearrangement uses TRBV6-1 and TRBJ1-2; 8 bases map to TRBD1. V was clipped by 4 bases and J by 6 bases; unmatched bases: 10. The CDR3 length is 15 residues. The germline V gene has CDR1 MNHNS and CDR2 SASEGT.